This T cell receptor (beta chain) was sequenced for a study of breast tumors, draining lymph nodes, adjacent tissues. This clonotype was seen repeatedly, ten times or more. Its antigen is undetermined. TCRdb used MiXCR to reprocess the multiplex PCR reads, holding one entry per CDR3 protein. The sample shows under 250,000 distinct CDR3 sequences, around 32% of them seen only once. The ends were cut back, 3 bases at V and 0 bases at J, with 18 bases in the middle. The CDR3 length is 17 residues. Germline CDR1 DFQATT, CDR2 SNEGSKA (reference sequence). Study results and limitations: The data were judged consistent with most tumor T cells coming from lymph node and expanding in tumor.

The lymph nodes were axillary draining lymph nodes from breast cancer patients. Sequencing input: axillary lymph node tissue. This receptor was taken from a female donor with breast cancer. Some clones in this sample may be carry-over from other donors' samples. The chain is built from TRBV20-1 and TRBJ2-1; D may be TRBD1 (6 bases). The CDR3 bases are TGCAGTGCTAGGGACAGAGGAGGACTGAGCTCCTACAATGAGCAGTTCTTC. It translates to CSARDRGGLSSYNEQFF.